Listed below are T cell receptor beta chains from one sample, sequenced in a study of blood T cell repertoires in COVID-19. Using immunoSEQ multiplex PCR, the repertoire was profiled, and TCRdb retains in-frame clones only, with some absent. The sample holds 200,000 to 300,000 clones, 70% to 90% seen once. Sequences were obtained from peripheral blood. The receptors were sampled from a man aged 50-60 years with acute or convalescent COVID-19. Each CDR3 is given with its conserved first and last residue. Fields, in order: V gene, clone size, D gene, J gene, CDR3 DNA, CDR3 protein. A D gene is named only where the DNA matches it firmly. Only part of the rows carry a size: once, few, many, or a class if the clone is expanded.

>TRBV12-3/TRBV12-4|.|.|TRBJ1-2
TGTGCCAGCAGGGGCGAGGGAAACTATGGCTACACCTTC
CASRGEGNYGYTF
>TRBV13|.|.|TRBJ1-6
TGTGCCAGCATGGGGGGGAGGAATTCACCCCTCCACTTT
CASMGGRNSPLHF
>TRBV7-3|.|TRBD1|TRBJ2-5
TGTGCCAGCAGCTTGACAGGGGGTGTGGAGACCCAGTACTTC
CASSLTGGVETQYF
>TRBV6-5|.|.|TRBJ1-5
TGTGCCAGCAGTTACTCGAGAACAGGTGGGAATCAGCCCCAGCATTTT
CASSYSRTGGNQPQHF
>TRBV6-6|.|TRBD1|TRBJ1-5
TGTGCCAGCAGCCGAGATACAGGACAGGGGGTGAATCAGCCCCAGCATTTT
CASSRDTGQGVNQPQHF
>TRBV12-3/TRBV12-4|.|TRBD2|TRBJ2-3
TGTGCCAGCAGACCTAGCGGAACAGATACGCAGTATTTT
CASRPSGTDTQYF
>TRBV2|.|TRBD1|TRBJ1-1
TGTGCCAGCAGTCCGAGGACAGGCATGAACACTGAAGCTTTCTTT
CASSPRTGMNTEAFF
>TRBV6-5|.|.|TRBJ1-1
TGTGCCAGCAGTTATTCTCCAGGGAACACTGAAGCTTTCTTT
CASSYSPGNTEAFF
>TRBV5-1|.|.|TRBJ2-3
TGCGCCAGCAGCTTGGTCGGCGGGGGCGGTGCGGCAGATACGCAGTATTTT
CASSLVGGGGAADTQYF
>TRBV10-3|.|.|TRBJ2-1
TGTGCCATCTCATCAAAGGTCCGGTCGGGGGATGAGCAGTTCTTC
CAISSKVRSGDEQFF
>TRBV28|.|.|TRBJ2-5
TGTGCCGCCTCAGGCTTCGCAGAGACCCAGTACTTC
CAASGFAETQYF
>TRBV27|few|TRBD1|TRBJ2-7
TGTGCCAGCAGCGTAAACAGGGGCTCCTACGAGCAGTACTTC
CASSVNRGSYEQYF
>TRBV5-1|once|.|TRBJ2-7
TGCGCCAGCAGCTTGGCGCGGGACTACGAGCAGTACTTC
CASSLARDYEQYF
>TRBV5-6|once|.|TRBJ1-1
TGTGCCAGCGGGAGGTACGGGGGTGTTAAAACTGAAGCTTTCTTT
CASGRYGGVKTEAFF
>TRBV14|once|.|TRBJ1-2
TGTGCCAGCAGCCAAGATAACAGATACTATGGCTACACCTTC
CASSQDNRYYGYTF
>TRBV4-1|.|.|TRBJ1-1
TGCGCCAGCAGCCAAGGCCCTAGTTTGAACACTGAAGCTTTCTTT
CASSQGPSLNTEAFF
>TRBV28|.|.|TRBJ1-5
TGTGCCAGCAGTTCCTCGCAGCGGGGTTCGAATCAGCCCCAGCATTTT
CASSSSQRGSNQPQHF
>TRBV9|.|TRBD1|TRBJ1-6
TGTGCCAGCAGCCCCATGGCCGGGACAGAGAATTCACCCCTCCACTTT
CASSPMAGTENSPLHF
>TRBV19|.|.|TRBJ1-2
TGTGCCAGTAGCGAGTCGACAGGATCCTATGGCTACACCTTC
CASSESTGSYGYTF
>TRBV4-1|.|TRBD2|TRBJ2-1
TGCGCCAGCAGGTACACGCTAGCGGGGGAAAACTGGCAGTTCTTC
CASRYTLAGENWQFF
>TRBV10-2|few|TRBD1|TRBJ2-7
TGCGCCAGCAGTGATCCCTGGGACAGGGGCGGCGAGCAGTACTTC
CASSDPWDRGGEQYF
>TRBV2|.|.|TRBJ2-1
TGTGCCAGCAGTCGATGGGGCGATGAGCAGTTCTTC
CASSRWGDEQFF
>TRBV5-1|.|TRBD1|TRBJ2-6
TGCGCCAGCAGCGCAGGACAGGCATCCTCTGGGGCCAACGTCCTGACTTTC
CASSAGQASSGANVLTF
>TRBV5-1|.|TRBD1|TRBJ2-3
TGCGCCAGCAGCCCGGGGACAGGGGGGACAGATACGCAGTATTTT
CASSPGTGGTDTQYF
>TRBV28|.|TRBD1|TRBJ2-7
TGTGCCAGCAGTTTCGGCCAGGGGGTCTACGAGCAGTACTTC
CASSFGQGVYEQYF
>TRBV10-3|.|TRBD2|TRBJ2-7
TGTGCCATCAGTGAGGTAGCGGGAGCTGGCGAGCAGTACTTC
CAISEVAGAGEQYF
>TRBV5-1|once|.|TRBJ1-2
TGCGCCAGCAGCCCCGACAGCAAGAGTGGCTACACCTTC
CASSPDSKSGYTF
>TRBV6-6|.|TRBD2|TRBJ2-7
TGTGCCAGCAGTTGGACTAGCGGGGGGGCTTACGAGCAGTACTTC
CASSWTSGGAYEQYF
>TRBV3-1/TRBV3-2|.|.|TRBJ1-5
TGTGCCAGCAGCCAAGCTGAGCAGCCCCAGCATTTT
CASSQAEQPQHF
>TRBV7-3|.|.|TRBJ1-2
TGTGCCAGCAGCTTAACAGGGGGTTCGACGCATGGCTACACCTTC
CASSLTGGSTHGYTF
>TRBV18|.|.|TRBJ1-5
TGTGCCAGCTCACCCCCCGGGGGTCGCAATCAGCCCCAGCATTTT
CASSPPGGRNQPQHF
>TRBV6-5|.|.|TRBJ1-2
TGTGCCAGCAGTACGACCAGGGGCACCGATGGCTACACCTTC
CASSTTRGTDGYTF
>TRBV5-1|few|.|TRBJ2-7
TGCGCCAGCAGCTTGGGCGGAGAGCAGTACTTC
CASSLGGEQYF